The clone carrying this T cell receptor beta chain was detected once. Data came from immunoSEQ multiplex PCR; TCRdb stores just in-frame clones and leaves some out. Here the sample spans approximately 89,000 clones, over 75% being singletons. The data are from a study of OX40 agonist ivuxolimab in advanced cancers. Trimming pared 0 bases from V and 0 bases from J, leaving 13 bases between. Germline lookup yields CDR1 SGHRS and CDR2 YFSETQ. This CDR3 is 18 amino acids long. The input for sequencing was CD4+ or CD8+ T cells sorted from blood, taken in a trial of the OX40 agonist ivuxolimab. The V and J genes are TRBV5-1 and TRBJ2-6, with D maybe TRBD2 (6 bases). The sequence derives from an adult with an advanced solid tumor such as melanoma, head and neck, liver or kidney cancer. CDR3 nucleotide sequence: TGCGCCAGCAGCTTGGTGGAGGGGAAAGGCTCTGGGGCCAACGTCCTGACTTTC. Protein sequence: CASSLVEGKGSGANVLTF.